This T cell receptor beta chain was recovered during a study of response to subunit inactivated influenza vaccine. Overall study results and limits: After each seasonal influenza vaccination, few new T cells are recruited, the authors suggested.

The germline gives CDR1 DFQATT, CDR2 SNEGSKA (reference sequence). The V segment lost 6 bases and the J segment 3 bases; nucleotides outside the gene matches: 6. The CDR3 spans 14 residues. For this clonotype: Its antigen is undetermined.

From the RT-PCR reads, TCRdb called clonotypes with MiXCR, one entry per CDR3 protein. The sample carries around 750,000 distinct CDR3 sequences, around 20% recorded once. This material consisted of PBMCs from blood, taken 4 to 6 days after vaccination. The TCR originated in a man aged 50-60 years who received an inactivated influenza vaccine. The chain links TRBV20-1 to TRBJ2-3; 10 positions agree with TRBD2. The CDR3 sequence: CSALGTSATDTQYF. The DNA for the CDR3 is TGCAGTGCCCTCGGGACTAGCGCGACAGATACGCAGTATTTT.